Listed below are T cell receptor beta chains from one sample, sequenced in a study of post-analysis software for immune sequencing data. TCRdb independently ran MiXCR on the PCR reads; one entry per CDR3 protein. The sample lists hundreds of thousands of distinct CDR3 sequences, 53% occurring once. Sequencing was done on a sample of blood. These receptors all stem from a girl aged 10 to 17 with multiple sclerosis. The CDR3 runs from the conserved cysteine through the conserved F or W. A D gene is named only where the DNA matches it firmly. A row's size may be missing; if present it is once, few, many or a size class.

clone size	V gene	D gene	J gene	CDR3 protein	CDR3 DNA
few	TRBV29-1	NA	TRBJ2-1	CSVSAGIRSNEQFF	TGCAGCGTTTCAGCAGGGATTCGTTCCAATGAGCAGTTCTTC
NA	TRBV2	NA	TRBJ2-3	CASSSSSDSQYF	TGTGCCAGCAGCTCCTCGTCAGATTCACAGTATTTT
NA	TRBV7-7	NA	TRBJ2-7	CASSFGLSTAYEQYF	TGTGCCAGCAGTTTTGGACTCTCCACTGCATACGAGCAGTACTTC
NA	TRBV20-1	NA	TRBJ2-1	CSKSGTLNEQFF	TGCAGTAAATCCGGGACCCTAAATGAGCAGTTCTTC
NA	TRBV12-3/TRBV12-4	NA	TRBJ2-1	CASTRTPEGEQFF	TGTGCCAGCACCCGAACCCCCGAAGGTGAGCAGTTCTTC
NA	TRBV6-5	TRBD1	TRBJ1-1	CASRPTGHTEAFF	TGTGCCAGCAGACCGACAGGGCACACTGAAGCTTTCTTT
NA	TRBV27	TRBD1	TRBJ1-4	CASSSITGQGIEKLFF	TGTGCCAGCAGCTCAATCACAGGACAGGGGATTGAAAAACTGTTTTTT
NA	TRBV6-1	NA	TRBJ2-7	CASSDLRFYEQYF	TGTGCCAGCAGTGACCTTAGGTTTTACGAGCAGTACTTC
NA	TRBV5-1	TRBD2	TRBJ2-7	CASSLAGISDYYEQYF	TGCGCCAGCAGCTTAGCGGGAATCTCCGACTACTACGAGCAGTACTTC
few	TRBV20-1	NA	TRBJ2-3	CSASGQGTDTQYF	TGCAGTGCTAGTGGGCAGGGGACAGATACGCAGTATTTT
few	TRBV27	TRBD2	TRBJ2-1	CASSLSASGYNEQFF	TGTGCCAGCAGTTTATCGGCTAGCGGGTACAATGAGCAGTTCTTC
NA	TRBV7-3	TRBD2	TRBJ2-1	CASSFGLGEQFF	TGTGCCAGCAGCTTCGGACTAGGTGAGCAGTTCTTC
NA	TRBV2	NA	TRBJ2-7	CASRDDTYEQYF	TGTGCCAGCAGGGATGACACCTACGAGCAGTACTTC
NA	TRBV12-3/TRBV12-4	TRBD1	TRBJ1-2	CASSLTGGGLYGYTF	TGTGCCAGCAGTTTAACAGGGGGCGGTCTCTATGGCTACACCTTC
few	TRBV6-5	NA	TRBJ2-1	CASRTSNYNEQFF	TGTGCCAGCAGAACTAGCAACTACAATGAGCAGTTCTTC
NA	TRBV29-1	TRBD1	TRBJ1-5	CSGDRESNQPQHF	TGCAGCGGCGACAGGGAAAGCAATCAGCCCCAGCATTTT
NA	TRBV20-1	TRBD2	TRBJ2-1	CSATSGGPYNEQFF	TGCAGTGCTACTAGCGGGGGACCCTACAATGAGCAGTTCTTC
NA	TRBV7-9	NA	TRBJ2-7	CASSRKGTYEQYF	TGTGCCAGCAGTCGTAAAGGGACCTACGAGCAGTACTTC
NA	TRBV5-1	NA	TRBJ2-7	CASSRGSRQTYEQYF	TGCGCCAGCAGCAGGGGGAGCCGTCAAACCTACGAGCAGTACTTC
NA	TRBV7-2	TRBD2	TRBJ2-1	CAISEGGGAYEQFF	TGTGCCATCAGTGAAGGCGGGGGGGCTTATGAGCAGTTCTTC
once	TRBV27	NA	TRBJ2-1	CASSRQGQLINEQFF	TGTGCCAGCTCCCGTCAAGGACAGCTGATTAATGAGCAGTTCTTC
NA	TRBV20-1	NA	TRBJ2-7	CSASPGFYEQYF	TGCAGTGCTAGCCCGGGTTTCTACGAGCAGTACTTC
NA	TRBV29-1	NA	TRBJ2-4	CSAQGGTRGEQYF	TGCAGCGCTCAGGGTGGGACTCGAGGAGAGCAGTACTTC
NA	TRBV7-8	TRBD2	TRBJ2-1	CASSLALGLAAGSFPYNEQFF	TGTGCCAGCAGCTTAGCGCTAGGACTAGCGGCCGGGTCATTCCCCTACAATGAGCAGTTCTTC
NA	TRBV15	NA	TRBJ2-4	CATSRVGRGEQYF	TGTGCCACCAGCAGAGTCGGACGGGGTGAGCAGTACTTC
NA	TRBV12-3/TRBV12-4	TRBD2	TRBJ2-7	CASSNLAGLDPYEQYF	TGTGCCAGCAGCAACTTAGCGGGCTTGGATCCCTACGAGCAGTACTTC
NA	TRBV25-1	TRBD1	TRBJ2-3	CASSEPGQGLKDTQYF	TGTGCCAGCAGTGAGCCGGGACAGGGTCTTAAAGATACGCAGTATTTT
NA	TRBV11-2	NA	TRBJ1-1	CASSPRQHQMNTEAFF	TGTGCCAGCAGCCCTAGGCAGCACCAGATGAACACTGAAGCTTTCTTT
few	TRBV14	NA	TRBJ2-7	CASSLSLVQYF	TGTGCCAGCAGCCTTTCATTAGTGCAGTACTTC
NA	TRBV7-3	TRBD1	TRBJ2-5	CASSLNHRGQQETQYF	TGTGCCAGCAGCTTAAACCACAGGGGCCAGCAAGAGACCCAGTACTTC
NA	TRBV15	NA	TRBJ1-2	CATSREYWDGGYTF	TGTGCCACCAGCAGAGAGTACTGGGATGGAGGCTACACCTTC
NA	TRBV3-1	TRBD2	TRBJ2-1	CASSQDRLANEQFF	TGTGCCAGCAGCCAAGATAGACTAGCGAATGAGCAGTTCTTC
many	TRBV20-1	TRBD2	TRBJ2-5	CSAPPGLAGAGKTYQETQYF	TGCAGTGCCCCCCCGGGACTAGCGGGAGCTGGGAAAACGTACCAAGAGACCCAGTACTTC
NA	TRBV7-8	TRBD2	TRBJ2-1	CASSPVLAGVTYNEQFF	TGTGCCAGCAGCCCAGTACTAGCGGGCGTAACCTACAATGAGCAGTTCTTC
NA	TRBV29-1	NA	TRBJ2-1	CSVDLALSYEQFF	TGCAGCGTTGATCTAGCGCTATCATACGAGCAGTTCTTC
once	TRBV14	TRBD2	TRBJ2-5	CANSQDRGGAAETQYF	TGTGCCAACAGCCAAGATCGCGGGGGGGCAGCGGAGACCCAGTACTTC
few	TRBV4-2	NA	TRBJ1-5	CASSQDRDSNQPQHF	TGTGCCAGCAGCCAAGATCGGGACAGCAATCAGCCCCAGCATTTT